Each of the 22 T cell receptor beta chains below was sequenced from the same sample in a study of blood T cell repertoires in COVID-19. Only in-frame clones appear in the TCRdb table, and some are missing; sequencing was by immunoSEQ multiplex PCR. The data contain 75,000 to 90,000 clones, 75% to 90% of them seen just once; the ten biggest clones take up around 12%. The sequencing sample was made of peripheral blood. These receptors were collected from a woman between 35 and 50 years old with active or convalescent COVID-19.

This clone has a handful of counts. V usage is TRBV6-5 and J usage is TRBJ1-5; D unresolved. The CDR3 extends over 13 amino acids. CDR1 and CDR2 (germline): MNHEY, SVGAGI. Trimming cost V 6 bases and J 0 bases, with 6 bases left between them. The CDR3 DNA follows: TGTGCCAGCAGAATTAATAGCAATCAGCCCCAGCATTTT. Encoded protein: CASRINSNQPQHF.

The gene calls are TRBV18 and TRBJ2-7; TRBD1 matches 12 bases. Germline loops: CDR1 KGHSH, CDR2 LQKENI. There are 16 residues in the CDR3. Trimming took 6 bases from V and 4 from J; bases not matched to a gene: 10. The CDR3, as DNA: TGTGCCAGCTCGTCAAATGGGGACAGGGGGCGATACGAGCAGTACTTC. Translated: CASSSNGDRGRYEQYF.

The gene calls are TRBV27 and TRBJ2-2; a weak D match, TRBD1 (6 bases). The CDR3 consists of 15 residues. V gave up 5 bases and J gave up 6 bases, with 16 bases separating them. Germline lookup yields CDR1 MNHEY and CDR2 SMNVEV (reference sequence). The CDR3 DNA follows: TGTGCCAGCAGTGCCTCAAACAGGGTGGCCGGGGAGCTGTTTTTT. Residues: CASSASNRVAGELFF.

This sequence joins TRBV18 and TRBJ1-2; a weak D match, TRBD1 (5 bases). This CDR3 is built from 15 residues. Germline values: CDR1 KGHSH, CDR2 LQKENI. Between the trimmed V and J ends, which lost 3 bases and 5 bases, there was a span of 16 bases. The CDR3 loop is CASSPGRVGWYGYTF. As DNA, the CDR3 is TGTGCCAGCTCACCCGGCAGGGTTGGGTGGTATGGCTACACCTTC. Full variable domain (outside the CDR3, taken from reference TRBV18 and TRBJ1-2): NAGVMQNPRHLVRRRGQEARLRCSPMKGHSHVYWYRQLPEEGLKFMVYLQKENIIDESGMPKERFSAEFPKEGPSILRIQQVVRGDSAAYFCASSPGRVGWYGYTFGSGTRLTVV.

The genes are TRBV18 and TRBJ2-7, with 9 bases identical to TRBD1. The J segment lost 6 bases and the V segment lost 2 bases, leaving 2 bases of the junction unmatched. The CDR3 length is 13 residues. Germline CDR1 reads KGHSH; CDR2 reads LQKENI. Here the CDR3 reads CASSPYRGPEQYF. CDR3 nucleotides: TGTGCCAGCTCACCATACAGGGGGCCCGAGCAGTACTTC.

The V call is TRBV28, the J call TRBJ2-5, with 7 bases that match TRBD1. The CDR3 loop spans 14 amino acids. Per germline, CDR1 MDHEN and CDR2 SYDVKM. Trimming cost V 6 bases and J 5 bases; bases outside gene matches: 9. The CDR3 DNA sequence: TGTGCCAGCAGGCCACAGGGGACCAGGGAGACCCAGTACTTC. This codes for CASRPQGTRETQYF. The whole variable domain, filled in from reference TRBV28 and TRBJ2-5, reads DVKVTQSSRYLVKRTGEKVFLECVQDMDHENMFWYRQDPGLGLRLIYFSYDVKMKEKGDIPEGYSVSREKKERFSLILESASTNQTSMYLCASRPQGTRETQYFGPGTRLLVL.

This chain links TRBV15 with TRBJ1-2; 11 bases agree with TRBD1. CDR1 and CDR2 (germline): LNHNV, YYDKDF (reference sequence). The CDR3 extends over 15 amino acids. After removal of 3 bases from V and 8 bases from J, the junction contained 8 bases not matched to a gene. The chain's CDR3 is CATSRWTGGAGGYTF. CDR3 nucleotide sequence: TGTGCCACCAGCAGGTGGACAGGGGGCGCGGGAGGCTACACCTTC.

The V call is TRBV28, the J call TRBJ1-2; the D gene is possibly TRBD1 (6 bases). Trimming left V 5 bases short and J 4 bases short, with 17 bases between. Per the germline V gene, CDR1 is MDHEN and CDR2 is SYDVKM. The CDR3 loop spans 15 amino acids. The CDR3 DNA reads TGTGCCAGCAGTGGCGTCACTGGGGGCTTCTATGGCTACACCTTC. Its translation is CASSGVTGGFYGYTF.

There are a few counts of this clone. The chain employs TRBV7-8 and TRBJ1-5; no clear D. Germline loops: CDR1 SGHVS, CDR2 FQNEAQ. Trimming stripped 5 bases from V and 5 bases from J, with 10 bases between. This CDR3 contains 13 residues. This CDR3 is CASSQRSDQPQHF. DNA of the CDR3: TGTGCCAGCAGCCAAAGGAGCGATCAGCCCCAGCATTTT.

The chain joins TRBV6-2 or TRBV6-3 to TRBJ1-5, with TRBD1 as a possible D gene (6 bases). This CDR3 contains 17 residues. Looked up from germline, CDR1 is MNHEY and CDR2 is SVGEGT. V lost 6 bases, J lost 5 bases, and 23 bases lay in between. The CDR3 bases are TGTGCCAGCAGCTCCGTGGCCCACAGGGAGAAATATCAGCCCCAGCATTTT. It is translated as CASSSVAHREKYQPQHF.

J is TRBJ2-7 and V is TRBV27; TRBD2 matches 13 bases. J was trimmed by 0 bases and V by 6 bases; bases with no gene match: 8. CDR1 is MNHEY, CDR2 SMNVEV, per germline (reference sequence). The CDR3 is 17 residues long. The DNA for the CDR3 is TGTGCCAGCAGGGCATATGGGACTAGCGGGGTCTCCTACGAGCAGTACTTC. It codes for CASRAYGTSGVSYEQYF.

The V gene is TRBV5-4, the J gene TRBJ2-1; D unresolved. CDR3 length: 15 amino acids. V was pared by 0 bases and J by 6 bases, with 13 bases between. Germline-derived CDR1 and CDR2 are SGHNT and YYREEE (reference sequence). For the CDR3, the DNA is TGTGCCAGCAGCTTGGCGGCTAGTGGGTCCAATGAGCAGTTCTTC. This translates into CASSLAASGSNEQFF.

V and J are TRBV18 and TRBJ1-1, with 7 positions matching TRBD1. The CDR3 length is 14 residues. Per the germline V gene, CDR1 is KGHSH and CDR2 is LQKENI. The J segment lost 8 bases and the V segment lost 1 base, leaving 7 bases of the junction unmatched. The CDR3 region is CASSPQGAWMEAFF. As DNA, the CDR3 is TGTGCCAGCTCACCACAGGGGGCCTGGATGGAAGCTTTCTTT.

This chain connects TRBV5-8 to TRBJ1-2; 10 nucleotides agree with TRBD1. Per germline, CDR1 SGHTS and CDR2 YDEGEE. Unmatched junction bases numbered 7, after V lost 1 base and J lost 4 bases. The CDR3 totals 16 residues. The CDR3 DNA reads TGTGCCAGCAGCTTGCGGACAGGGGGGTATGGCTATGGCTACACCTTC. Translated: CASSLRTGGYGYGYTF.

This chain uses TRBV28 with TRBJ1-6, with TRBD1 matching 8 bases. The CDR3 sequence is 15 residues long. Trimming took 6 bases from V and 6 from J; bases not matched to a gene: 7. Germline CDR1 and CDR2: MDHEN and SYDVKM. The CDR3 DNA sequence: TGTGCCAGCAGCCCGGACAGGGCTCCTAATTCACCCCTCCACTTT. Protein product: CASSPDRAPNSPLHF.

The chain uses TRBV2 and TRBJ2-1; 8 bases align to TRBD2. This CDR3 spans 16 amino acids. V dropped 7 bases and J dropped 2; count of bases not matched to a gene: 10. The germline CDR1 and CDR2 sequences are SNHLY and FYNNEI. The CDR3 sequence: CASMHRAGAAYNEQFF. CDR3 coding DNA: TGTGCCAGCATGCATAGAGCGGGAGCGGCCTACAATGAGCAGTTCTTC.

V is TRBV27 and J is TRBJ1-2, with 7 bases fitting TRBD1. J was trimmed by 3 bases and V by 10 bases; bases with no gene match: 11. The CDR3 contains 14 residues. CDR1 is MNHEY, CDR2 SMNVEV, per germline (reference sequence). The CDR3, as DNA: TGTGCCACCCTCCGGACAGGCCTCGACTATGGCTACACCTTC. This sequence encodes CATLRTGLDYGYTF.

The V and J genes are TRBV28 and TRBJ1-2, with D unclear. In germline, CDR1 is MDHEN, CDR2 SYDVKM. This CDR3 region has 13 residues. Between the trimmed V and J ends, which lost 7 bases and 5 bases, there was a span of 14 bases. CDR3 coding DNA: TGTGCCAGCATGCGGTCAGGACTTTATGGCTACACCTTC. Encoded protein: CASMRSGLYGYTF.

The chain recombines TRBV7-2 with TRBJ1-6, with 7 positions matching TRBD1. The V gene's germline CDR1 is SGHTA and CDR2 FQGNSA. This CDR3 spans 16 amino acids. After removal of 1 base from V and 9 bases from J, the junction contained 9 bases not matched to a gene. CDR3 loop: CASSLEGALIGSPLHF. The CDR3 DNA follows: TGTGCCAGCAGCTTAGAGGGGGCGCTTATTGGTTCACCCCTCCACTTT.

The chain carries TRBV18 and TRBJ2-5, with 8 bases lining up with TRBD2. This CDR3 spans 15 amino acids. The junction had 4 bases not matched to a gene; V was cut back by 2 bases and J by 2 bases. Germline loops: CDR1 KGHSH, CDR2 LQKENI. The CDR3 bases are TGTGCCAGCTCACCATCCGGGACTAGGCAAGAGACCCAGTACTTC. The encoded protein is CASSPSGTRQETQYF.

The V and J genes are TRBV19 and TRBJ1-6; perhaps TRBD1 as D (5 bases). The CDR3 contains 14 residues. Germline V CDR1 and CDR2: LNHDA, SQIVND (reference sequence). V was trimmed by 4 bases and J by 9 bases, leaving 13 bases between them. The CDR3 DNA sequence: TGTGCCAGTAGTACCAGACAGCTATCTTCACCCCTCCACTTT. This sequence encodes CASSTRQLSSPLHF.

The chain couples TRBV28 to TRBJ1-5, with D possibly being TRBD1 (5 bases). This CDR3 contains 14 residues. Germline-derived CDR1 and CDR2 are MDHEN and SYDVKM. The V and J ends lost 7 bases and 7 bases respectively, with 17 bases between them. The CDR3 loop reads CASIPFPGGQPQHF. Written as DNA, the CDR3 is TGTGCCAGCATTCCGTTCCCGGGGGGACAGCCCCAGCATTTT.